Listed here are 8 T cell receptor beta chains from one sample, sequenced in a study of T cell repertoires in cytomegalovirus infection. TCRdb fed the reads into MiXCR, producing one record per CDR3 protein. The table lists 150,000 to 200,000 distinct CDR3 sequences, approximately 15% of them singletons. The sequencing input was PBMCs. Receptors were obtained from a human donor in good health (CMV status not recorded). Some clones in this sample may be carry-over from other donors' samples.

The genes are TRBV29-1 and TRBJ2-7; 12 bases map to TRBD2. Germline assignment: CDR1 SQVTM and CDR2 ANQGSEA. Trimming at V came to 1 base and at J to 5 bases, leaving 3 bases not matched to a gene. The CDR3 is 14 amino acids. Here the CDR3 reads CSVEGLAGVHEQYF. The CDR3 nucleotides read TGCAGCGTTGAAGGACTAGCGGGAGTCCACGAGCAGTACTTC.

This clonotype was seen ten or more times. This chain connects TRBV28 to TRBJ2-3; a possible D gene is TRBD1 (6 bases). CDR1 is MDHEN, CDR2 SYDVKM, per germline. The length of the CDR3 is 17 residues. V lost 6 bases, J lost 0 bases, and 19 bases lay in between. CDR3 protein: CASSLFRDIFSTDTQYF. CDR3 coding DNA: TGTGCCAGCAGCCTTTTCCGGGACATATTTAGCACAGATACGCAGTATTTT. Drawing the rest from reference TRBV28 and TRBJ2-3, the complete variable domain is DVKVTQSSRYLVKRTGEKVFLECVQDMDHENMFWYRQDPGLGLRLIYFSYDVKMKEKGDIPEGYSVSREKKERFSLILESASTNQTSMYLCASSLFRDIFSTDTQYFGPGTRLTVL.

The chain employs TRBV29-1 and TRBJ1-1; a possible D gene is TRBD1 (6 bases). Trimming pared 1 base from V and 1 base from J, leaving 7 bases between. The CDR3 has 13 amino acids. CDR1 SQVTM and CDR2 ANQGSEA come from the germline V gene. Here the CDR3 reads CSVEGQANTEAFF. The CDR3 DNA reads TGCAGCGTTGAAGGACAGGCGAACACTGAAGCTTTCTTT.

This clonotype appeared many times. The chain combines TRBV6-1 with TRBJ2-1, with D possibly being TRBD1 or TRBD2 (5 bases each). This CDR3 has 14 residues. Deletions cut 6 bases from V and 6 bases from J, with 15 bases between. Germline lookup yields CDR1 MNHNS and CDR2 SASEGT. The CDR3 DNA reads TGTGCCAGCAGAAAGGGACCGAAGGGCAATGAGCAGTTCTTC. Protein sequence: CASRKGPKGNEQFF.

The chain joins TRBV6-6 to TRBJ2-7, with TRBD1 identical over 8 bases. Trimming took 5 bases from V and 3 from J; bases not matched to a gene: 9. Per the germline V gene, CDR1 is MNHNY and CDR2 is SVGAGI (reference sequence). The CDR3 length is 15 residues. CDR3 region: CASSTGGLRVYEQYF. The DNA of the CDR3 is TGTGCCAGCAGTACAGGGGGACTGAGAGTCTACGAGCAGTACTTC.

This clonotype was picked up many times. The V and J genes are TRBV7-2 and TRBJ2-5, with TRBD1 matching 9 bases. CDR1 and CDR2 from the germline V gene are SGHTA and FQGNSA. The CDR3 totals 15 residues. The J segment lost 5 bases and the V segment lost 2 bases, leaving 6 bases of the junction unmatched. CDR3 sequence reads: CASSLTGTGKETQYF. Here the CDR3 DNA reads TGTGCCAGCAGCTTAACCGGGACAGGGAAGGAGACCCAGTACTTC.

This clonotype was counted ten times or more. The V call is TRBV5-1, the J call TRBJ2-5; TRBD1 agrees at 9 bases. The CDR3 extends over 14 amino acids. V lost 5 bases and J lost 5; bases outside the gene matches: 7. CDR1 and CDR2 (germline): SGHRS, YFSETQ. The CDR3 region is CASRRTGDRETQYF. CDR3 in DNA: TGCGCCAGCAGGCGGACAGGGGATCGGGAGACCCAGTACTTC.

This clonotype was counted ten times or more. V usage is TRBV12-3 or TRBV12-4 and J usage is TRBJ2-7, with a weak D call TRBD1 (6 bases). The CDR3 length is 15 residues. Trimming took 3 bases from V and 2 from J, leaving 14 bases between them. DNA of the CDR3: TGTGCCAGCAGTTTTTTTGGGACACTCGCCTACGAGCAGTACTTC. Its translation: CASSFFGTLAYEQYF.